The sequence of this T cell receptor beta chain was determined in a study of blood T cell repertoires in COVID-19. This clone was counted once. Relative to the germline gene, one junction end is altered; a read error may explain this. Profiled with immunoSEQ multiplex PCR; TCRdb holds only in-frame clones, not every one. The sample holds about 50,000 clones, around 81% seen once. The CDR3 has 15 residues. Germline V gene lookup returns CDR1 SGHVS and CDR2 FNYEAQ. The sequencing input was peripheral blood. The chain is built from TRBV7-6 and TRBJ1-5; TRBD1 is a possible D gene (6 bases). This clonotype was sampled from a woman of 80 years or more with COVID-19, enrolled during active disease. The DNA for the CDR3 is TGTGCCAGCAGCGCCCACGGGGGGCTAAATCAGCCCCGGCATTTT. As protein: CASSAHGGLNQPRHF. The whole variable domain, remainder taken from reference TRBV7-6 and TRBJ1-5, is GAGVSQSPRYKVTKRGQDVALRCDPISGHVSLYWYRQALGQGPEFLTYFNYEAQQDKSGLPNDRFSAERPEGSISTLTIQRTEQRDSAMYRCASSAHGGLNQPRHFGDGTRLSIL.